The T cell receptor (beta chain) described here comes from a study of T cell repertoires in cytomegalovirus infection. About the research overall: Matching HLA type and CMV infection were both indicated by public TCR beta signatures. Whole-study findings and limits: Clonotype analysis showed dominance of the ex vivo response by HLA-C-restricted CMV-specific TCR beta clonotypes. The cumulative frequency of public TCR beta families distinguished individuals who carried CMV together with the relevant HLA.

This CDR3 comprises 13 residues. Germline CDR1 and CDR2: SGHKS and YYEKEE (reference sequence). Trimming stripped 4 bases from V and 4 bases from J, with 8 bases between. MiXCR, run by TCRdb on the reads, gives a single entry per CDR3 protein. The sample records 310,000 or so distinct CDR3 sequences, 9.6% being singletons. This clonotype was seen repeatedly, ten times or more. The antigen is not known. V is TRBV5-5 and J is TRBJ2-2, with D hard to call. The clonotype was recovered from a human donor in good health (CMV status not recorded). Some clones in this sample may be carry-over from other donors' samples. Sequences were obtained from PBMCs. CDR3 sequence reads: CASSLRFTGELFF. The CDR3 DNA reads TGTGCCAGCAGCCTCAGATTCACCGGGGAGCTGTTTTTT. The full variable domain, with the rest looked up from reference TRBV5-5 and TRBJ2-2, is DAGVTQSPTHLIKTRGQQVTLRCSPISGHKSVSWYQQVLGQGPQFIFQYYEKEERGRGNFPDRFSARQFPNYSSELNVNALLLGDSALYLCASSLRFTGELFFGEGSRLTVL.